This T cell receptor beta chain came from a study of response to subunit inactivated influenza vaccine. General study results and limits: The authors offered the suggestion that each seasonal influenza vaccination recruits few new T cells.

TCRdb used MiXCR to reprocess the RT-PCR reads, holding one entry per CDR3 protein. The profile shows around 650,000 distinct CDR3 sequences, about 15% of them singletons. About this clonotype: The antigen is not known.

Germline CDR1 reads SNHLY; CDR2 reads FYNNEI. The CDR3 totals 12 residues. The V gene lost 10 bases and the J gene lost 2 bases, with 11 bases spanning the gap. Sample: PBMCs from blood, taken less than 13 days after vaccination. The chain has TRBV2 and TRBJ1-2; D gene ambiguous. This clonotype originated in a man aged 50-59 years who received an inactivated influenza vaccine. DNA for the CDR3: TGTGCCACGGTTGGCAGAAACTATGGCTACACCTTC. It yields the protein CATVGRNYGYTF.